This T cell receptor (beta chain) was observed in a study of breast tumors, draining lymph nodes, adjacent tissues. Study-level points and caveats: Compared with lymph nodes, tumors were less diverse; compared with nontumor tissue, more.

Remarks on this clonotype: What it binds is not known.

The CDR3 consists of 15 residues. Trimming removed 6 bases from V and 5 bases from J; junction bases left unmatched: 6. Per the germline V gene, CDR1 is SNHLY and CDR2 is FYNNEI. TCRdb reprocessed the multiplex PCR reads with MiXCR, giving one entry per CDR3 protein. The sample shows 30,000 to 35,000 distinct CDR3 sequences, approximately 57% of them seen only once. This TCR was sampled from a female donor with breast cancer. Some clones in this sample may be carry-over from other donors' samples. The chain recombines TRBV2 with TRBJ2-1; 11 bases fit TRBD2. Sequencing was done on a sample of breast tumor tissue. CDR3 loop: CASRSTSGGHNEQFF. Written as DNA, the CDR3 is TGTGCCAGCAGATCAACTAGCGGGGGCCACAATGAGCAGTTCTTC. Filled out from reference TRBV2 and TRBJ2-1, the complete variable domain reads EPEVTQTPSHQVTQMGQEVILRCVPISNHLYFYWYRQILGQKVEFLVSFYNNEISEKSEIFDDQFSVERPDGSNFTLKIRSTKLEDSAMYFCASRSTSGGHNEQFFGPGTRLTVL.